The rows below give T cell receptor beta chains drawn from one sample of a study of T cells in Graves' hyperthyroidism and ophthalmopathy. TCRdb processed the multiplex PCR reads anew with MiXCR; each CDR3 protein has one entry. The table shows about 200,000 distinct CDR3 sequences, with roughly a sixth occurring only once. Sequencing was performed on blood. The receptors stem from a man in his fifties or sixties with Graves' hyperthyroidism. CDR3s include the opening cysteine and the closing phenylalanine or tryptophan. A D gene is named only where the DNA matches it firmly. Rows may omit the clone size; those that give it use once, few, many or a size class.

j_gene	abundance	d_gene	len	v_gene	CDR3aa	CDR3nt
TRBJ2-5	many	TRBD1	14	TRBV12-3/TRBV12-4	CASRRTGGQETQYF	TGTGCCAGCAGGCGGACAGGGGGACAAGAGACCCAGTACTTC
TRBJ2-5	many	TRBD2	16	TRBV28	CASSLRLAGIQETQYF	TGTGCCAGCAGTCTACGACTAGCGGGAATCCAAGAGACCCAGTACTTC
TRBJ1-5	few	-	13	TRBV12-3/TRBV12-4	CASGVGVNQPQHF	TGTGCCAGCGGCGTAGGGGTCAATCAGCCCCAGCATTTT
TRBJ2-1	-	TRBD2	18	TRBV7-9	CASSSAGTSGASYNEQFF	TGTGCCAGCAGCTCCGCCGGGACTAGCGGGGCATCCTACAATGAGCAGTTCTTC
TRBJ2-7	many	TRBD2	15	TRBV5-1	CASSLRGAGGGEQYF	TGCGCCAGCAGCTTGAGAGGAGCGGGAGGAGGGGAGCAGTACTTC
TRBJ2-2	-	-	14	TRBV19	CASSVTRNTGELFF	TGTGCCAGTAGTGTTACGAGGAACACCGGGGAGCTGTTTTTT
TRBJ1-1	many	-	14	TRBV28	CASSLLPQGTEAFF	TGTGCCAGCAGTTTACTCCCACAGGGCACTGAAGCTTTCTTT
TRBJ2-1	many	TRBD2	14	TRBV28	CASRRAGVYNEQFF	TGTGCCAGCAGAAGAGCGGGAGTCTACAATGAGCAGTTCTTC
TRBJ2-5	few	TRBD2	14	TRBV7-9	CASSMTSAQEAQYF	TGTGCCAGCAGCATGACTAGCGCACAAGAGGCCCAGTACTTC
TRBJ1-1	many	-	14	TRBV5-1	CASSFSGPGPEAFF	TGCGCCAGCAGCTTTAGTGGCCCGGGGCCTGAAGCTTTCTTT
TRBJ2-7	many	-	11	TRBV12-5	CASGYSYEQYF	TGTGCTAGTGGATACTCCTACGAGCAGTACTTC
TRBJ2-2	few	-	16	TRBV10-3	CAISESTRRLGGELFF	TGTGCCATCAGTGAGTCGACTCGACGGTTGGGCGGGGAGCTGTTTTTT
TRBJ1-2	-	-	13	TRBV5-1	CASSSGRDYGYTF	TGCGCCAGCAGCTCGGGGAGGGATTATGGCTACACCTTC
TRBJ1-2	many	-	14	TRBV12-3/TRBV12-4	CASSFSGAGYGYTF	TGTGCCAGCAGTTTTTCCGGCGCGGGCTATGGCTACACCTTC
TRBJ2-7	few	-	17	TRBV6-2/TRBV6-3	CASSYSPHGSLSLEQYF	TGTGCCAGCAGTTACTCTCCACACGGTTCCCTCTCCCTCGAGCAGTACTTC
TRBJ1-2	few	-	13	TRBV7-9	CASSLGPFYGYTF	TGTGCCAGCAGCTTAGGCCCGTTCTATGGCTACACCTTC
TRBJ2-7	-	TRBD2	13	TRBV28	CASSLLAGVEQYF	TGTGCCAGCAGTTTACTAGCGGGAGTGGAGCAGTACTTC
TRBJ2-1	many	TRBD1	16	TRBV28	CASSLDRADSYNEQFF	TGTGCCAGCAGTTTAGACAGGGCGGACTCCTACAATGAGCAGTTCTTC
TRBJ2-1	many	-	16	TRBV27	CASSQLSGDNYNEQFF	TGTGCCAGCAGTCAGCTGAGCGGAGACAACTACAATGAGCAGTTCTTC
TRBJ2-5	many	TRBD2	15	TRBV3-1	CASSHQLAGGETQYF	TGTGCCAGCAGCCACCAACTAGCGGGCGGAGAGACCCAGTACTTC
TRBJ2-7	many	-	13	TRBV13	CASSDMGRYEQYF	TGTGCCAGCAGCGACATGGGGCGATACGAGCAGTACTTC
TRBJ2-3	many	TRBD2	18	TRBV2	CASSGPGTSGFSTDTQYF	TGTGCCAGCAGTGGTCCCGGGACTAGCGGGTTCAGCACAGATACGCAGTATTTT
TRBJ2-7	-	TRBD2	16	TRBV20-1	CSARVGTSGSIAEQYF	TGCAGTGCTAGAGTAGGGACTAGCGGGAGCATTGCCGAGCAGTACTTC
TRBJ1-3	many	-	16	TRBV20-1	CSAPALLQTSGNTIYF	TGCAGTGCCCCCGCTCTTTTACAGACCTCTGGAAACACCATATATTTT
TRBJ2-7	many	TRBD2	14	TRBV28	CASSLYGRQYEQYF	TGTGCCAGCAGTTTATACGGGAGGCAATACGAGCAGTACTTC
TRBJ1-2	many	-	12	TRBV27	CASRKEDYGYTF	TGTGCCAGCAGAAAAGAGGACTATGGCTACACCTTC
TRBJ1-6	few	-	12	TRBV27	CASSLGGSPLHF	TGTGCCAGCAGCTTAGGGGGTTCACCCCTCCACTTT
TRBJ2-4	many	-	16	TRBV11-1	CASSLVVGGEENIQYF	TGTGCCAGCAGCTTAGTTGTCGGTGGCGAAGAAAACATTCAGTACTTC
TRBJ2-1	-	TRBD2	17	TRBV28	CASSSGLAGGPPDEQFF	TGTGCCAGCAGTTCTGGACTAGCGGGAGGGCCGCCGGATGAGCAGTTCTTC
TRBJ2-7	-	TRBD1	14	TRBV2	CASRGQGVSGEQYF	TGTGCCAGCAGGGGACAGGGGGTCTCCGGGGAGCAGTACTTC
TRBJ1-2	many	-	13	TRBV12-3/TRBV12-4	CASGRTGDYGYTF	TGTGCCAGCGGGAGGACGGGAGACTATGGCTACACCTTC
TRBJ1-5	-	-	12	TRBV20-1	CSAREGTQPQHF	TGCAGTGCTAGAGAGGGGACGCAGCCCCAGCATTTT
TRBJ2-3	few	-	15	TRBV9	CASSVDPGSIDTQYF	TGTGCCAGCAGCGTAGATCCGGGAAGTATCGATACGCAGTATTTT
TRBJ2-5	-	TRBD2	14	TRBV5-1	CASRSHSGQETQYF	TGCGCCAGCAGGTCTCATAGCGGGCAAGAGACCCAGTACTTC
TRBJ1-5	-	TRBD1	15	TRBV6-2/TRBV6-3	CASSYVTGVKQPQHF	TGTGCCAGCAGTTACGTCACAGGGGTCAAGCAGCCCCAGCATTTT
TRBJ2-7	-	-	16	TRBV7-9	CASSQNRDFLRYEQYF	TGTGCCAGCAGCCAAAACCGGGACTTCCTCCGCTACGAGCAGTACTTC
TRBJ2-3	-	TRBD2	16	TRBV20-1	CSARVYSGSSPDTQYF	TGCAGTGCTAGAGTCTACAGCGGGAGTTCCCCAGATACGCAGTATTTT
TRBJ2-7	many	-	15	TRBV6-2/TRBV6-3	CASSKQRRDTYEQYF	TGTGCCAGCAGCAAACAGAGGAGAGATACCTACGAGCAGTACTTC
TRBJ1-3	many	TRBD1	16	TRBV28	CASSPGTDISGNTIYF	TGTGCCAGCAGTCCCGGGACAGATATATCTGGAAACACCATATATTTT
TRBJ2-4	few	TRBD2	20	TRBV20-1	CSARDLFYALAGVGKNIQYF	TGCAGTGCTAGAGATCTCTTTTATGCACTAGCGGGAGTAGGCAAAAACATTCAGTACTTC
TRBJ2-1	few	TRBD1	14	TRBV28	CASRSRGNYNEQFF	TGTGCCAGCAGATCCAGGGGGAACTACAATGAGCAGTTCTTC